Reported below is one TCR beta chain. Antigen unknown. Healthy bone marrow donors supplied every sample. PCR was performed using 60 Vbeta and 13 Jbeta primers. Clones were sequenced by immunoSEQ multiplex PCR, and TCRdb holds only the in-frame ones, with some missing. The data show about 150,000 clones, around 80% seen once. The entry originates in a study of cytomegalovirus exposure and HLA in healthy donors. V shed 1 base, J shed 8 bases, and the junction held 5 bases outside the gene matches. CDR3 length: 14 amino acids. Germline V gene sequence: CDR1 SGDLS, CDR2 YYNGEE. Points from the study as a whole: Sequence variants that were highly shared formed a cluster that was likely a sequencing artifact. Within an earlier analysis, most TCR beta V segments proved productive either about 90% or about 30% of the time.

This sequence was found in a woman aged 45-65 years in good health and CMV-seropositive. The V gene is TRBV9, the J gene TRBJ1-1; the match to TRBD1 covers 10 bases. Sequencing was carried out using PBMCs. CDR3: CASSVIETGGEAFF. The CDR3 region has the DNA TGTGCCAGCAGCGTAATTGAGACAGGGGGCGAAGCTTTCTTT. Together with reference TRBV9 and TRBJ1-1, the CDR3 gives the full variable domain: DSGVTQTPKHLITATGQRVTLRCSPRSGDLSVYWYQQSLDQGLQFLIQYYNGEERAKGNILERFSAQQFPDLHSELNLSSLELGDSALYFCASSVIETGGEAFFGQGTRLTVV.